The sample holds a few counts of the clone carrying this T cell receptor (beta chain). TCR alpha and TCR beta cDNA libraries carrying sample barcodes and UMIs were produced by 5'RACE using constant-segment primers. MiXCR, run by TCRdb on the 5' RACE reads, gives a single entry per CDR3 protein. The sample includes hundreds of thousands of distinct CDR3 sequences, roughly 18% of them seen just once. The sample originates from a study of T-cell memory formation after mild COVID-19. Overall study context: Each donor largely had its own TCR clusters.

Germline assignment: CDR1 DFQATT and CDR2 SNEGSKA (reference sequence). The CDR3 runs 14 residues. V was shortened by 4 bases and J by 3 bases, with 13 bases between the two germline ends. The sequenced sample consisted of PBMCs or a T cell subset sorted from them (not recorded which). V gene TRBV20-1 combines with J gene TRBJ1-5; D is unclear. The receptor comes from a man in his late teens or twenties who had mild COVID-19 (a few samples of this study predate the infection). Cell type and time point are not known. The CDR3 protein is CSATLRWVNQPQHF. The CDR3 DNA follows: TGCAGTGCTACGCTAAGGTGGGTCAATCAGCCCCAGCATTTT.